Given below is one TCR beta chain in context. This sample's treatment: roughly 18 received Ad26.COV2.S at low or high dose, single or two shots; roughly five received placebo; per-sample allocation not given. Repertoires come from day 63 after the first vaccine or placebo injection. It was an adult aged 18-55 years in Boston who was the donor. V dropped 4 bases and J dropped 9 bases, with 19 bases sitting between them. The CDR3 covers 16 residues. The V gene's germline CDR1 is ENHRY and CDR2 SYGVKD. The data were taken from a study of Ad26.COV2.S vaccination and SARS-CoV-2 variants. In the study overall: By the intramuscular route, Ad26.COV2.S was given once, or twice 56 days apart.

The repertoire was sequenced with immunoSEQ multiplex PCR; TCRdb's copy has only in-frame clones and lacks some. The table lists roughly 500,000 clones, 75% to 90% of them singletons. The gene calls are TRBV10-3 and TRBJ1-6; D is possibly TRBD1 (5 bases). The TCR sequence derives from a person between 18 and 59 years old who received the Ad26.COV2.S COVID-19 vaccine or a placebo. Sequenced material: peripheral blood, taken in a trial of Ad26.COV2.S vaccine versus placebo. The CDR3 sequence is CAISAREGGASSPLHF. CDR3 bases: TGTGCCATCAGTGCGAGGGAAGGAGGGGCGTCTTCACCCCTCCACTTT.